This TCR beta chain was observed in a study of patients and donors after allogeneic stem cell transplantation. TCRdb re-called the RT-PCR reads with MiXCR, one entry per CDR3 protein. The sample has about 90,000 distinct CDR3 sequences; approximately 49% are singletons. The clonotype comes from a human donor who was either an allogeneic HSCT recipient or a stem cell or donor lymphocyte infusion donor (not recorded which). It is not recorded whose cells these are; they may come from a transplant donor. The material sequenced was blood, either unsorted or a sorted T cell fraction (not recorded which).

The CDR3 reads CASSEVVAEYEQYF. CDR3 DNA sequence: TGTGCCAGCAGTGAAGTGGTAGCGGAGTACGAGCAGTACTTC. The V and J genes are TRBV2 and TRBJ2-7; possibly TRBD2 for D (6 bases). This CDR3 has 14 residues. Trimming shortened V by 1 base and J by 4 bases, and 11 bases separated the two germline ends. The germline V gene encodes CDR1 SNHLY and CDR2 FYNNEI.